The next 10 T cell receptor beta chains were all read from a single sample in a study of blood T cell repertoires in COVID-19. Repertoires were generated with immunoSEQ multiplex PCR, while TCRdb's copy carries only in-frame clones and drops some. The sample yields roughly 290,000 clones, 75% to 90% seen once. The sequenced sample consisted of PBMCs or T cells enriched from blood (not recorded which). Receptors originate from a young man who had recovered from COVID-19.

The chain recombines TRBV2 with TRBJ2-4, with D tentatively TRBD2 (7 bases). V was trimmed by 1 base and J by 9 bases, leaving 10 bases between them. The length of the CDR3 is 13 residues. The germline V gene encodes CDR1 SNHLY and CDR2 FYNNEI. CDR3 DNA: TGTGCCAGCAGTGAAGGGGGGGGCATCATTCAGTACTTC. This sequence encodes CASSEGGGIIQYF.

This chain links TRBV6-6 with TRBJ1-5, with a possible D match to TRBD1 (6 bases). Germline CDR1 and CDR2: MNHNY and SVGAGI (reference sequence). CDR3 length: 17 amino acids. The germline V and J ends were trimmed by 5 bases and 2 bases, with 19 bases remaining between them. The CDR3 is CASSPGVVGSGNQPQHF. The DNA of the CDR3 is TGTGCCAGCAGTCCAGGGGTCGTAGGGTCGGGCAATCAGCCCCAGCATTTT.

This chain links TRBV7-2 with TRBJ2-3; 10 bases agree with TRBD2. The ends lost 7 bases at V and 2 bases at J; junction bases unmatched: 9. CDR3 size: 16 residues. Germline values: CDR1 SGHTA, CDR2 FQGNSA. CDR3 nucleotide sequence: TGTGCCAGCAACAGACTAGCGGGCATAATCACAGATACGCAGTATTTT. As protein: CASNRLAGIITDTQYF.

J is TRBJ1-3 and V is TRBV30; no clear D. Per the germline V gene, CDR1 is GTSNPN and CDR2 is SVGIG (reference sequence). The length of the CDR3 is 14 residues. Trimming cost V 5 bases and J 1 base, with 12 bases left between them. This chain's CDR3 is CAWAPGLSGNTIYF. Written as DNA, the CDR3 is TGTGCCTGGGCCCCGGGGTTGTCTGGAAACACCATATATTTT.

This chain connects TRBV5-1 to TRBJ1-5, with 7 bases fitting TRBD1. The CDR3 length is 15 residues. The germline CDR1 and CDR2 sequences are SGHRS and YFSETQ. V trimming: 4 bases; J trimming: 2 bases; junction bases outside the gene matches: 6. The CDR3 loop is CASSPQGGGNQPQHF. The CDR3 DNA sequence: TGCGCCAGCAGCCCCCAGGGGGGAGGCAATCAGCCCCAGCATTTT. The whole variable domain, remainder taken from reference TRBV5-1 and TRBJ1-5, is KAGVTQTPRYLIKTRGQQVTLSCSPISGHRSVSWYQQTPGQGLQFLFEYFSETQRNKGNFPGRFSGRQFSNSRSEMNVSTLELGDSALYLCASSPQGGGNQPQHFGDGTRLSIL.

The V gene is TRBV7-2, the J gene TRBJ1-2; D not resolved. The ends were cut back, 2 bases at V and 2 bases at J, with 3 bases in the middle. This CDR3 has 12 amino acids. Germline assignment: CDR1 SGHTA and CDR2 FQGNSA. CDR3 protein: CASSLQNYGYTF. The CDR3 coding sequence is TGTGCCAGCAGCTTACAAAACTATGGCTACACCTTC.

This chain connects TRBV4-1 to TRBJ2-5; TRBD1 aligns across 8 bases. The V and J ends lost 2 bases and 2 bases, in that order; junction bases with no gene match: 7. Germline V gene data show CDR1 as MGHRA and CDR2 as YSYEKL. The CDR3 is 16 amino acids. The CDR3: CASSQTGQGVQETQYF. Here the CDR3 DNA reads TGCGCCAGCAGCCAAACAGGACAGGGCGTACAAGAGACCCAGTACTTC.

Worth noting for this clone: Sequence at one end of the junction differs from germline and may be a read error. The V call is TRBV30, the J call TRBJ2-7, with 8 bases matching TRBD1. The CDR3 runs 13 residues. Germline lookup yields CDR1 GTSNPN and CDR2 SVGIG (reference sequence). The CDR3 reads CAWRGTGSHEQYF. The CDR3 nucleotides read TGTGCCTGGAGGGGGACAGGCTCCCACGAGCAGTACTTC. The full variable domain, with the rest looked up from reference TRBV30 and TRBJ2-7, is SQTIHQWPATLVQPVGSPLSLECTVEGTSNPNLYWYRQAAGRGLQLLFYSVGIGQISSEVPQNLSASRPQDRQFILSSKKLLLSDSGFYLCAWRGTGSHEQYFGPGTRLTVT.

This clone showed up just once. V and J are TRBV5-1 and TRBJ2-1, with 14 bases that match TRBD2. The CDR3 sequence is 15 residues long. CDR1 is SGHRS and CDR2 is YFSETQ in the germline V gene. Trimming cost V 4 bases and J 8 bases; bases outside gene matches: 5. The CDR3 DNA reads TGCGCCAGCAGCAGACTAGCGGGGGGGCCAGATGAGCAGTTCTTC. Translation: CASSRLAGGPDEQFF.

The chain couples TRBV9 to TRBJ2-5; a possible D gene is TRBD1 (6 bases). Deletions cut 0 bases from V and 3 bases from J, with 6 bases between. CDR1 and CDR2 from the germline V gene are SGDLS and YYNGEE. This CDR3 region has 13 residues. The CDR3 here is CASSVGQEETQYF. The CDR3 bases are TGTGCCAGCAGCGTAGGACAGGAAGAGACCCAGTACTTC.